These T cell receptor beta chains were read from a single sample in a study of blood T cells in healthy people across ages. Each CDR3 protein gets one entry after TCRdb re-called the 5' RACE reads with MiXCR. The data hold hundreds of thousands of distinct CDR3 sequences, with less than 35% observed a single time. Material: blood. The receptor source for this set is an elderly woman in good health. Both conserved end residues are part of each CDR3. A D gene is named only where the DNA matches it firmly. Not every row has a clone size; where given, it reads once, few, many or a size class.

len	v_gene	d_gene	j_gene	abundance	CDR3aa	CDR3nt
17	TRBV6-2/TRBV6-3	TRBD2	TRBJ2-1	many	CASTFWQPGGPGNEQFF	TGTGCCAGCACGTTTTGGCAGCCGGGGGGGCCGGGGAATGAGCAGTTCTTC
15	TRBV6-2/TRBV6-3	-	TRBJ2-3	many	CASSRPDYATDTQYF	TGTGCCAGCAGTCGCCCCGATTACGCCACAGATACGCAGTATTTT
14	TRBV30	TRBD1	TRBJ2-1	many	CACHPQQGRNEQFF	TGTGCCTGTCACCCCCAACAGGGGCGGAATGAGCAGTTCTTC
17	TRBV20-1	TRBD2	TRBJ2-1	-	CSARQFHTPLAGSEQFF	TGCAGTGCTAGACAATTCCATACTCCCTTAGCGGGAAGTGAGCAGTTCTTC
18	TRBV6-2/TRBV6-3	TRBD1	TRBJ1-4	few	CASSYPPGTGGLGEKLFF	TGTGCCAGCAGTTACCCTCCGGGGACAGGGGGCTTGGGAGAAAAACTGTTTTTT
18	TRBV7-6	-	TRBJ1-1	-	CASSLSPGRDQRNTEAFF	TGTGCCAGCAGCTTAAGTCCGGGACGGGACCAAAGGAACACTGAAGCTTTCTTT
20	TRBV5-5	TRBD2	TRBJ2-3	many	CASSLGRPGLAGPRTDTQYF	TGTGCCAGCAGCTTGGGACGGCCGGGACTAGCGGGCCCCCGCACAGATACGCAGTATTTT
14	TRBV7-3	-	TRBJ2-7	-	CASSSGRRGYEQYF	TGTGCCAGCAGCTCGGGACGAAGGGGCTACGAGCAGTACTTC
16	TRBV3-1	TRBD2	TRBJ2-5	few	CASSRTSGVRQETQYF	TGTGCCAGCAGTCGGACTAGCGGGGTCAGACAAGAGACCCAGTACTTC
14	TRBV2	-	TRBJ2-4	-	CASSEGVIGNIQYF	TGTGCCAGCAGTGAAGGGGTAATCGGAAACATTCAGTACTTC
18	TRBV10-3	-	TRBJ1-3	-	CAISSYRTHIPSGNTIYF	TGTGCCATCAGTTCTTATCGGACACATATTCCCTCTGGAAACACCATATATTTT